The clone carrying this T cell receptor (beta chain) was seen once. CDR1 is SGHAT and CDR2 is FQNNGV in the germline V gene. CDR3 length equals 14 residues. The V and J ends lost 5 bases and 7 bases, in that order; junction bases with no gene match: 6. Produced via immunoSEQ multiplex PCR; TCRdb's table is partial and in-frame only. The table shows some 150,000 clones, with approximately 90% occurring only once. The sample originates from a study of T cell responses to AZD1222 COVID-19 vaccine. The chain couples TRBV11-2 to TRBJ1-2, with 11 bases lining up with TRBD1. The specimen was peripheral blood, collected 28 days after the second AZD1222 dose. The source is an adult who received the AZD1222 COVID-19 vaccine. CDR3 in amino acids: CASSHGQGASGYTF. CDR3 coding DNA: TGTGCCAGCAGCCACGGACAGGGGGCAAGTGGCTACACCTTC.